This TCR beta chain was captured by sequencing in a study of human T cells and chemical hapten exposure. Background on the study: How much TCR each sample yielded varied, mostly because pooled library volumes differed slightly.

There are a few counts of this clonotype. The antigen is unknown. Study results and limitations: TCRs exceeding 1 in 1000 frequency stayed unchanged with DPC sensitization.

RNA extraction used unfractionated whole blood as the source of total RNA. Unique molecular identifiers were attached to individual cDNA molecules within the library. As handled by the study authors: Samples held a median of 95,638 TCRs, range roughly 23,224–750,000. TCRdb reanalysed the reads using MiXCR and keeps one entry per CDR3 protein. None of the V and J calls come from the authors' own analysis; TCRdb made them. Counted here are 95,000 to 150,000 distinct CDR3 sequences, over 7% occurring once; the ten biggest clones make up over 1.1%. The sample taken for sequencing was whole blood. The sequence derives from a human donor in good health. Some clones in this sample may be carry-over from other donors' samples.

CDR3 DNA: TGTGCCAGCAGGAAACGCCAGCACGAGGGACAGGGGAGTCTGTCTGGAAACACCATATATTTT. It is translated as CASRKRQHEGQGSLSGNTIYF. This chain joins TRBV6-6 and TRBJ1-3, with TRBD1 matching over 10 bases. Germline values: CDR1 MNHNY, CDR2 SVGAGI (reference sequence). This CDR3 is built from 21 residues. V shed 6 bases and J 1 base; nucleotides not matched to a gene: 21.